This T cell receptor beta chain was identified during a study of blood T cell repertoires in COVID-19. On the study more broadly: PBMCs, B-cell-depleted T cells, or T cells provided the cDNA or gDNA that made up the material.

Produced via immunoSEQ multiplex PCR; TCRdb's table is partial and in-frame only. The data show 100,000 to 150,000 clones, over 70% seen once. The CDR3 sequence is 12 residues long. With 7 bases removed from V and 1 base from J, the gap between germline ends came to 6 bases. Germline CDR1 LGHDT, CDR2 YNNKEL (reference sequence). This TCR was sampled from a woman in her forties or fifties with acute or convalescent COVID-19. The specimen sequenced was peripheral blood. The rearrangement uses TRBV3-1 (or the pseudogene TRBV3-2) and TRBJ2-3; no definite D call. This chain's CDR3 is CASTRGTDTQYF. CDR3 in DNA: TGTGCCAGCACCCGGGGCACAGATACGCAGTATTTT.